The 25 T cell receptor beta chains presented below share a single source sample, sequenced in a study of shared clonotypes between healthy human individuals. Terminally differentiated effector memory CD45RA+ cells were excluded by CCR7 positive selection of CD45RO-negative cells. Only in-frame clones appear in the TCRdb table, and some are missing; sequencing was by immunoSEQ multiplex PCR. The sample includes roughly 2.1 million clones, around 93% seen only once; the top ten take about 1.8%. The sample comprised naive CD8+ T cells from PBMCs. These receptors all stem from a man aged 18 to 29 in good health. Some clones in this sample may be carry-over from other donors' samples.

The chain is built from TRBV28 and TRBJ2-2, with 8 nucleotides matching TRBD2. This CDR3 spans 16 amino acids. V lost 5 bases to trimming and J lost 3 bases; unmatched junction nucleotides: 8. The V gene's germline CDR1 is MDHEN and CDR2 SYDVKM. The CDR3: CASSPLAGEYTGELFF. For the CDR3, the DNA is TGTGCCAGCAGTCCCCTAGCGGGCGAGTACACCGGGGAGCTGTTTTTT.

This sequence joins TRBV7-8 and TRBJ2-7; D unresolved. Germline-derived CDR1 and CDR2 are SGHVS and FQNEAQ. The CDR3 spans 12 residues. Trimming took 4 bases from V and 5 from J, leaving 9 bases between them. CDR3 sequence: CASSSRLNEQYF. In DNA form, the CDR3 reads TGTGCCAGCAGCTCCAGATTAAACGAGCAGTACTTC.

The chain uses TRBV6-5 and TRBJ2-1; no clear D. The CDR3 consists of 14 residues. V shed 11 bases and J shed 3 bases, with 17 bases lying between them. Germline values: CDR1 MNHEY, CDR2 SVGAGI. The CDR3 DNA reads as TGTGCCGCAGCAAGGCCTCTGGACTACAATGAGCAGTTCTTC. Translated, it gives CAAARPLDYNEQFF.

The chain joins TRBV5-6 to TRBJ2-3; D not resolved. The CDR3 spans 14 residues. V dropped 2 bases and J dropped 3 bases, with 10 bases sitting between them. Germline V gene sequence: CDR1 SGHDT, CDR2 YYEEEE. The CDR3 loop reads CASSLRRITDTQYF. CDR3 bases: TGTGCCAGCAGCTTAAGGCGTATTACAGATACGCAGTATTTT.

The V call is TRBV6-1, the J call TRBJ1-5; D is possibly TRBD1 (5 bases). The V gene's germline CDR1 is MNHNS and CDR2 SASEGT. The CDR3 is 15 amino acids. The V end lost 3 bases, the J end lost 0 bases, and 9 bases lay between the germline ends. This chain's CDR3 is CASSELGDSNQPQHF. The CDR3 DNA reads TGTGCCAGCAGTGAGCTGGGGGATAGCAATCAGCCCCAGCATTTT.

Ten or more counts support this clone. The gene calls are TRBV12-5 and TRBJ2-2; perhaps TRBD1 as D (5 bases). The germline V and J ends were trimmed by 2 bases and 5 bases, with 15 bases remaining between them. Germline V lookup: CDR1 LGHNT, CDR2 FRNRAP. The CDR3 runs 16 residues. Written as DNA, the CDR3 is TGTGCTAGTGGTTTGCTAATGCCGCAGGGAACCGGGGAGCTGTTTTTT. Its protein is CASGLLMPQGTGELFF.

This clone was recorded once. The V gene is TRBV4-3, the J gene TRBJ2-7, with unresolved D. The ends were cut back, 0 bases at V and 0 bases at J, with 12 bases in the middle. The germline gives CDR1 LGHNA, CDR2 YSLEER. The length of the CDR3 is 16 residues. The CDR3 DNA sequence: TGCGCCAGCAGCCAAGAGTTCCCTTCCTACTCCTACGAGCAGTACTTC. It yields the protein CASSQEFPSYSYEQYF.

Comments on this clone: The sample has other DNA sequences that encode this CDR3 too. The V and J genes are TRBV11-2 and TRBJ2-2; no firm D call. Per the germline V gene, CDR1 is SGHAT and CDR2 is FQNNGV. The CDR3 is 13 residues long. Between the trimmed V and J ends, which lost 1 base and 5 bases, there was a span of 5 bases. Here the CDR3 reads CASSLAGTGELFF. CDR3 in DNA: TGTGCCAGCAGCTTAGCCGGGACCGGGGAGCTGTTTTTT.

The rearrangement uses TRBV18 and TRBJ2-7; 7 bases fit TRBD2. Germline trimming cut 5 bases from V and 2 bases from J; bases unmatched to any gene: 6. Germline-derived CDR1 and CDR2 are KGHSH and LQKENI. The CDR3 has 14 residues. Here the CDR3 reads CASSTRGGTYEQYF. DNA of the CDR3: TGTGCCAGCTCAACACGCGGGGGAACCTACGAGCAGTACTTC.

V usage is TRBV9 and J usage is TRBJ2-1; 10 bases are a match to TRBD2. The CDR3 has 18 residues. Germline values: CDR1 SGDLS, CDR2 YYNGEE. The V segment lost 1 base and the J segment 2 bases; nucleotides outside the gene matches: 9. CDR3 bases: TGTGCCAGCAGCGTACTAGCGGGAGAGGAACGGGCCTACAATGAGCAGTTCTTC. As protein: CASSVLAGEERAYNEQFF.

This clone was seen a few times. V usage is TRBV27 and J usage is TRBJ1-5; 9 bases match TRBD1. V lost 5 bases and J lost 7; bases outside the gene matches: 9. The CDR3 totals 15 residues. Germline values: CDR1 MNHEY, CDR2 SMNVEV (reference sequence). For the CDR3, the DNA is TGTGCCAGCAGTCCCGGGACAGGGATTGGACAGCCCCAGCATTTT. This codes for CASSPGTGIGQPQHF.

V is TRBV11-2 and J is TRBJ2-7; 7 bases match TRBD2. The CDR3 covers 16 residues. Germline CDR1 reads SGHAT; CDR2 reads FQNNGV. The V gene end was trimmed by 4 bases and the J gene end by 6 bases; junction bases not matched to a gene: 15. The CDR3 region is CASSSLKGRGGAEQYF. CDR3 nucleotides: TGTGCCAGCAGCTCTCTAAAAGGGCGGGGAGGGGCCGAGCAGTACTTC.

The V call is TRBV7-9, the J call TRBJ2-1; D perhaps matches TRBD2 (6 bases). CDR1 and CDR2 (germline): SEHNR, FQNEAQ (reference sequence). The CDR3 contains 17 residues. V lost 6 bases and J lost 4, with 22 bases in between. CDR3 nucleotide sequence: TGTGCCAGCAGTGGGGGGTCTATCGGGGCCCTTTACAATGAGCAGTTCTTC. It yields the protein CASSGGSIGALYNEQFF.

CDR3 DNA: TGTGCCAGCAGCACCCGGACAGAACAGCCCCAGCATTTT. Amino acid sequence: CASSTRTEQPQHF. This chain connects TRBV7-8 to TRBJ1-5; tentatively, D is TRBD1 (6 bases). Germline V gene lookup returns CDR1 SGHVS and CDR2 FQNEAQ. V was clipped by 5 bases and J by 7 bases, with 12 bases between them. CDR3 size: 13 residues.

Comments on this clone: The same CDR3 can be traced to other DNA sequences in this sample. The chain joins TRBV29-1 to TRBJ2-7; 9 bases agree with TRBD1. The CDR3 is 13 residues long. V was pared by 4 bases and J by 1 base, with 2 bases of the junction left unmatched. Germline V lookup: CDR1 SQVTM, CDR2 ANQGSEA. This chain's CDR3 is CSVGTGASYEQYF. DNA for the CDR3: TGCAGCGTTGGGACAGGGGCTTCCTACGAGCAGTACTTC.

This rearrangement joins TRBV4-1 to TRBJ1-5; D possibly corresponds to TRBD1 (5 bases). The CDR3 contains 17 residues. The V and J ends lost 4 bases and 3 bases respectively, with 19 bases between them. Germline V gene lookup returns CDR1 MGHRA and CDR2 YSYEKL. The CDR3 sequence is CASSPGNMGVVNQPQHF. The CDR3 nucleotides are TGCGCCAGCAGCCCCGGAAATATGGGGGTAGTCAATCAGCCCCAGCATTTT.

This clone was observed a single time. The rearrangement uses TRBV6-5 and TRBJ1-2; tentative D call: TRBD1 (6 bases). V lost 0 bases to trimming and J lost 6 bases, with 11 bases between them. This CDR3 has 14 residues. Germline V gene sequence: CDR1 MNHEY, CDR2 SVGAGI. CDR3 coding DNA: TGTGCCAGCAGTTACTCGCTGGGGGCGAATGGCTACACCTTC. It translates to CASSYSLGANGYTF.

This clone showed up just once. The same CDR3 can be traced to other DNA sequences in this sample. V gene TRBV5-6 combines with J gene TRBJ2-7; no reliable D call. Germline V gene data show CDR1 as SGHDT and CDR2 as YYEEEE. The CDR3 sequence is 11 residues long. V was cut by 4 bases and J by 3 bases, with 5 bases left in between. The CDR3 protein is CASSLYYEQYF. The CDR3 coding sequence is TGTGCCAGCAGCCTCTACTACGAGCAGTACTTC.

The J gene is TRBJ2-1, the V gene TRBV2, with D uncertain. The length of the CDR3 is 13 residues. Trimming took off 1 base at V and 9 bases at J, with 10 bases between the two ends. Germline V gene data show CDR1 as SNHLY and CDR2 as FYNNEI. The CDR3 bases are TGTGCCAGCAGTGAAGAAGGCTGGGGTGAGCAGTTCTTC. It specifies CASSEEGWGEQFF.

This rearrangement joins TRBV9 to TRBJ2-1; 7 bases line up with TRBD2. V lost 0 bases, J lost 4 bases, and 4 bases stayed unmatched. The length of the CDR3 is 15 residues. CDR1 is SGDLS and CDR2 is YYNGEE in the germline V gene. The DNA for the CDR3 is TGTGCCAGCAGCGTAGATAGGACTAGATACAATGAGCAGTTCTTC. Protein: CASSVDRTRYNEQFF.

The rearrangement links TRBV5-1 to TRBJ1-2; D remains unclear. The CDR3 sequence is 14 residues long. Germline V gene lookup returns CDR1 SGHRS and CDR2 YFSETQ. V lost 1 base to trimming and J lost 3 bases, with 10 bases between them. CDR3 protein: CASSLSGGYYGYTF. CDR3 DNA: TGCGCCAGCAGCTTGTCTGGCGGTTACTATGGCTACACCTTC.

The chain carries TRBV14 and TRBJ1-1; perhaps TRBD1 as D (5 bases). Germline V gene sequence: CDR1 SGHDN, CDR2 FVKESK. Trimming took off 0 bases at V and 0 bases at J, with 8 bases between the two ends. CDR3 length equals 15 residues. This CDR3 reads CASSQEATVNTEAFF. CDR3 coding DNA: TGTGCCAGCAGCCAAGAGGCGACAGTGAACACTGAAGCTTTCTTT.

This chain links TRBV5-1 with TRBJ2-2; weak D call: TRBD1 (6 bases). CDR1 is SGHRS, CDR2 YFSETQ, per germline. The CDR3 spans 16 residues. The ends were cut back, 3 bases at V and 6 bases at J, with 18 bases in the middle. As DNA, the CDR3 is TGCGCCAGCAGCTACATTCCCCCTACAGGGTCCGGGGAGCTGTTTTTT. Translation: CASSYIPPTGSGELFF.

The gene calls are TRBV7-2 and TRBJ2-5; 8 bases align to TRBD2. Germline CDR1 SGHTA, CDR2 FQGNSA. Trimming at V came to 5 bases and at J to 5 bases, leaving 19 bases not matched to a gene. The CDR3 totals 18 residues. The CDR3: CASSPPTMIGRARETQYF. DNA for the CDR3: TGTGCCAGCAGCCCACCCACGATGATCGGGAGGGCCCGGGAGACCCAGTACTTC.

This clone was seen only once. V usage is TRBV7-9 and J usage is TRBJ1-1; 11 bases are a match to TRBD1. The CDR3 is 13 amino acids. Per germline, CDR1 SEHNR and CDR2 FQNEAQ (reference sequence). V shed 7 bases and J 5 bases; nucleotides not matched to a gene: 3. CDR3 nucleotide sequence: TGTGCCAGCACCGGACAGGGGGCTACTGAAGCTTTCTTT. Its protein product is CASTGQGATEAFF. Full variable domain (missing parts from reference TRBV7-9 and TRBJ1-1): DTGVSQNPRHKITKRGQNVTFRCDPISEHNRLYWYRQTLGQGPEFLTYFQNEAQLEKSRLLSDRFSAERPKGSFSTLEIQRTEQGDSAMYLCASTGQGATEAFFGQGTRLTVV.